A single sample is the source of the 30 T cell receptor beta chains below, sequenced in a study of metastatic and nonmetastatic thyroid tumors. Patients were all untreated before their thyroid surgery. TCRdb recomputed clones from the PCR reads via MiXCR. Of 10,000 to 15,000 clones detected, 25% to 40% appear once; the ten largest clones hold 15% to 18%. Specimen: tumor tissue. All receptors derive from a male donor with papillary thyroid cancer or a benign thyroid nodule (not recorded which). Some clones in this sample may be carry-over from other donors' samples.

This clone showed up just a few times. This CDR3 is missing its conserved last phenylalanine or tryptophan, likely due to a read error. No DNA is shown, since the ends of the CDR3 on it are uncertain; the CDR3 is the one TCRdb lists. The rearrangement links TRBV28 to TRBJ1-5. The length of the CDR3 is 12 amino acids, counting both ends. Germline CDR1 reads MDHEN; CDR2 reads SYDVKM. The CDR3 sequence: CASSLFKQPQHV.

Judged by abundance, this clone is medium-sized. For the CDR3, the DNA is TGTGCCAGCAGCTTAGGGACAACTTCGCCCGGCTACACCTTC. Its translation: CASSLGTTSPGYTF. The rearrangement joins TRBV7-8 to TRBJ1-2; D may be TRBD1 (5 bases). This CDR3 region has 14 residues. Looked up from germline, CDR1 is SGHVS and CDR2 is FQNEAQ. V dropped 1 base and J dropped 8 bases, with 14 bases sitting between them.

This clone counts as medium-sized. CDR3 in amino acids: CASSWGEGGGSYNEQFF. CDR3 coding DNA: TGTGCCAGCAGCTGGGGGGAGGGAGGAGGGTCTTACAATGAGCAGTTCTTC. V usage is TRBV5-4 and J usage is TRBJ2-1; 7 nucleotides line up with TRBD2. CDR3 size: 17 residues. Germline values: CDR1 SGHNT, CDR2 YYREEE (reference sequence). The ends lost 3 bases at V and 4 bases at J; junction bases unmatched: 13.

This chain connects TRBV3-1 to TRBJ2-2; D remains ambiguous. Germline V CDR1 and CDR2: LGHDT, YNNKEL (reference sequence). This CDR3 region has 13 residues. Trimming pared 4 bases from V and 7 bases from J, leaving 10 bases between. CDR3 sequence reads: CASSPYSSGELFF. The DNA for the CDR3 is TGTGCCAGCAGCCCGTATTCGAGCGGGGAGCTGTTTTTT.

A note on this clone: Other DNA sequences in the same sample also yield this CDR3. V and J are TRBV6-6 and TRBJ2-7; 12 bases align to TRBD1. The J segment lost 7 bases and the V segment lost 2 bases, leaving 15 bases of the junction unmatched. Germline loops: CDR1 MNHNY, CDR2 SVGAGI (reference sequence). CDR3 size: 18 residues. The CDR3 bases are TGTGCCAGCAGTTACCGTGGGACAGGGGGCCCTGTTCTCTGGGAGCAGTACTTC. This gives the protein CASSYRGTGGPVLWEQYF.

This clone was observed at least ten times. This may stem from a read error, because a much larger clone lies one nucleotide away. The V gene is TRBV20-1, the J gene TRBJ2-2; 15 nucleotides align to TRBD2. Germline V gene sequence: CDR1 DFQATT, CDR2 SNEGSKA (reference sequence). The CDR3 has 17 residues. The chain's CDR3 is CSASRTSGRAGTGELVF. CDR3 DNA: TGCAGTGCTAGCCGGACTAGCGGGAGGGCCGGGACCGGGGAGCTGGTTTTT.

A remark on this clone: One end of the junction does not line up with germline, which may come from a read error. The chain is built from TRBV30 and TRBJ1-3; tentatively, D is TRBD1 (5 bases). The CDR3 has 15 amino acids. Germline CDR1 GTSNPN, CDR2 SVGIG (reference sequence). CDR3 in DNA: TGTGCCTCGTGCCAGGGCACCTTCTCTGGAAACCCCATATATTTT. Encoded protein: CASCQGTFSGNPIYF.

The CDR3 DNA is TGTGCCAGCAGTGCCGGGACAGCGCTTAACTATGGCTACACCTTC. Translated, it gives CASSAGTALNYGYTF. The V and J genes are TRBV2 and TRBJ1-2; TRBD1 matches 7 bases. Per germline, CDR1 SNHLY and CDR2 FYNNEI. The CDR3 loop spans 15 amino acids. Unmatched junction bases numbered 6, after V lost 4 bases and J lost 1 base. The variable domain in full, with the rest retrieved from reference TRBV2 and TRBJ1-2, is EPEVTQTPSHQVTQMGQEVILRCVPISNHLYFYWYRQILGQKVEFLVSFYNNEISEKSEIFDDQFSVERPDGSNFTLKIRSTKLEDSAMYFCASSAGTALNYGYTFGSGTRLTVV.

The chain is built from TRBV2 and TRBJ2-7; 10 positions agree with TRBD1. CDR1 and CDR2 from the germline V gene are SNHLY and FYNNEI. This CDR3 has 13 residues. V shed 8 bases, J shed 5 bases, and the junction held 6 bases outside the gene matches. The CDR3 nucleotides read TGTGCCAGCCTCGGGACAGGGGAAGACGAGCAGTACTTC. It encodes CASLGTGEDEQYF.

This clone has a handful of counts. CDR3 residues: CASSSVSYGYTF. The CDR3 DNA sequence: TGTGCCAGCAGTTCTGTATCTTATGGCTACACCTTC. The chain combines TRBV6-5 with TRBJ1-2; D is uncertain. CDR1 and CDR2 from the germline V gene are MNHEY and SVGAGI. Trimming stripped 4 bases from V and 5 bases from J, with 8 bases between. This CDR3 is built from 12 residues.

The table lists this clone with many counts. CDR3 region: CASSTRTVAKNIQYF. The CDR3, as DNA: TGTGCCAGCAGTACAAGGACAGTAGCCAAAAACATTCAGTACTTC. This sequence joins TRBV28 and TRBJ2-4; possibly TRBD1 for D (6 bases). Germline CDR1 and CDR2: MDHEN and SYDVKM. Trimming took off 5 bases at V and 0 bases at J, with 11 bases between the two ends. This CDR3 is built from 15 residues.

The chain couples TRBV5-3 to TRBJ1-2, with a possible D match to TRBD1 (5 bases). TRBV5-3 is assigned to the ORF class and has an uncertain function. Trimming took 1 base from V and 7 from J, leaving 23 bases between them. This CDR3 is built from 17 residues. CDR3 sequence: CARSLSWGSGSVAGYTF. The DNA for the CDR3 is TGTGCCAGAAGCTTGTCTTGGGGGTCAGGGAGTGTCGCTGGCTACACCTTC.

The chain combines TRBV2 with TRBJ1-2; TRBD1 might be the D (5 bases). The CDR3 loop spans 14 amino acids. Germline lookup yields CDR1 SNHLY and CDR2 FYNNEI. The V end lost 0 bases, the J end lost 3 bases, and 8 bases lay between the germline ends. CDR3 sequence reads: CASSEAGADYGYTF. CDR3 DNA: TGTGCCAGCAGTGAAGCAGGGGCCGACTATGGCTACACCTTC.

CDR3 coding DNA: TGTGCCAGCAGTCCCGTTTATGGGGGAGGGCATACCTACGAGCAGTACTTC. Translating it yields CASSPVYGGGHTYEQYF. The chain uses TRBV28 and TRBJ2-7, with 7 bases matching TRBD2. J lost 2 bases, V lost 5 bases, and 15 bases had no gene match. From germline, CDR1 is MDHEN and CDR2 SYDVKM. CDR3 length equals 17 residues.

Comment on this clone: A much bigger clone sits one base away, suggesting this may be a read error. CDR3: CASSLHSGPQGAKNIQYF. CDR3 sequence (DNA): TGTGCCAGCAGCTTACACTCCGGGCCCCAAGGGGCCAAAAACATTCAGTACTTC. The gene calls are TRBV7-8 and TRBJ2-4, with D unresolved. The germline gives CDR1 SGHVS, CDR2 FQNEAQ. The CDR3 is made up of 18 amino acids. Trimming removed 2 bases from V and 1 base from J, with 18 bases in between.

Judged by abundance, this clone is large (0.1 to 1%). CDR3 in amino acids: CASSVDLAGREQFF. The CDR3 bases are TGTGCCAGCAGCGTAGACCTAGCGGGTCGTGAGCAGTTCTTC. The chain combines TRBV9 with TRBJ2-1; the match to TRBD2 covers 8 bases. The germline CDR1 and CDR2 sequences are SGDLS and YYNGEE. V was clipped by 0 bases and J by 9 bases; unmatched bases: 5. This CDR3 comprises 14 residues.

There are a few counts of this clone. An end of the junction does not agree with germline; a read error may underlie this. The CDR3 region is CTSSRTSGMRYNEQFF. In nucleotides, the CDR3 is TGTACCAGCAGTCGGACTAGCGGGATGCGGTATAATGAGCAGTTCTTC. The chain joins TRBV6-2 or TRBV6-3 to TRBJ2-1; 12 bases fit TRBD2. This CDR3 contains 16 residues. CDR1 and CDR2 from the germline V gene are MNHEY and SVGEGT.

This CDR3 is CASSLGASWYNSPLHF. As DNA, the CDR3 is TGTGCCAGCAGCTTAGGAGCAAGTTGGTATAATTCACCCCTCCACTTT. The genes are TRBV11-1 and TRBJ1-6, with unresolved D. The V gene's germline CDR1 is SGHAT and CDR2 FQDESV (reference sequence). V lost 1 base and J 4 bases, leaving 11 bases between the germline ends. There are 16 residues in the CDR3. Filled out from reference TRBV11-1 and TRBJ1-6, the complete variable domain reads EAEVAQSPRYKITEKSQAVAFWCDPISGHATLYWYRQILGQGPELLVQFQDESVVDDSQLPKDRFSAERLKGVDSTLKIQPAELGDSAMYLCASSLGASWYNSPLHFGNGTRLTVT.

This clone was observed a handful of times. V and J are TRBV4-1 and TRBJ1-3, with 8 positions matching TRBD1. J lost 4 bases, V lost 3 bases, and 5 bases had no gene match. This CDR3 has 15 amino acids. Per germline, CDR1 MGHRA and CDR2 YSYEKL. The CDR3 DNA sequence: TGCGCCAGCAGCCAGGAGGACAGGGCCGGAAACACCATATATTTT. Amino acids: CASSQEDRAGNTIYF.

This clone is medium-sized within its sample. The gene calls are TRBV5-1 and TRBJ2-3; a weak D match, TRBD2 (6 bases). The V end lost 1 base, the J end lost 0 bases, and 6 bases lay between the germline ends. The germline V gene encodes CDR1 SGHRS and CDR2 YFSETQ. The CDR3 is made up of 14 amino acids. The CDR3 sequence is CASSLLASTDTQYF. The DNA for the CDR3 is TGCGCCAGCAGCTTGCTAGCGAGCACAGATACGCAGTATTTT.

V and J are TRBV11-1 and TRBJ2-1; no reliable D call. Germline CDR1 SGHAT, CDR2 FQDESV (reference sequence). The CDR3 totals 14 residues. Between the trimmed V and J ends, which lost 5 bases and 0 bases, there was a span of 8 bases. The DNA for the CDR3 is TGTGCCAGCAGCAACTTAGGCTCCTACAATGAGCAGTTCTTC. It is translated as CASSNLGSYNEQFF.

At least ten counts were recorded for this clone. CDR3 DNA: TGTGCCAGCCTAGCGGGGCAATGGGAGACCCAGTACTTC. Amino acid sequence: CASLAGQWETQYF. The gene calls are TRBV2 and TRBJ2-5, with 9 bases identical to TRBD2. The CDR3 length is 13 residues. The V gene end was trimmed by 8 bases and the J gene end by 5 bases; junction bases not matched to a gene: 6. Germline lookup yields CDR1 SNHLY and CDR2 FYNNEI.

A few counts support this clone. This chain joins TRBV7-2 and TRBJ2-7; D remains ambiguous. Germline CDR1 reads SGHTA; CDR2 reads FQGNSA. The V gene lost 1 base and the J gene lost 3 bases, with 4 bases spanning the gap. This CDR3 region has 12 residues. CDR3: CASSLEVYEQYF. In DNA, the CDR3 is TGTGCCAGCAGCTTAGAAGTCTACGAGCAGTACTTC.

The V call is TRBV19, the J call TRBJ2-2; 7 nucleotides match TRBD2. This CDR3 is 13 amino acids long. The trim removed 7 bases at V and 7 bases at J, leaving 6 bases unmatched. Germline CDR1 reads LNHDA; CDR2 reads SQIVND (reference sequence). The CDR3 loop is CASTGLLSGELFF. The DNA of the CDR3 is TGTGCCAGTACGGGACTACTCAGCGGGGAGCTGTTTTTT.

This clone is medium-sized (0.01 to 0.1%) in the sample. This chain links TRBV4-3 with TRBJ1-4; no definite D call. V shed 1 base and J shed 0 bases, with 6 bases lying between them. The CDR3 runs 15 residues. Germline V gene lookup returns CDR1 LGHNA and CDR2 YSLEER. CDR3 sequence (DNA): TGCGCCAGCAGCCAAGGCTCTTCAACTAATGAAAAACTGTTTTTT. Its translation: CASSQGSSTNEKLFF.

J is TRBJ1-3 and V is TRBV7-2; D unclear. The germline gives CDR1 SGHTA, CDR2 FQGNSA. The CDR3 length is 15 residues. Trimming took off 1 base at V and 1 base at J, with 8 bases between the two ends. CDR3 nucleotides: TGTGCCAGCAGCTTAGGTTACTCATCTGGAAACACCATATATTTT. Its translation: CASSLGYSSGNTIYF.

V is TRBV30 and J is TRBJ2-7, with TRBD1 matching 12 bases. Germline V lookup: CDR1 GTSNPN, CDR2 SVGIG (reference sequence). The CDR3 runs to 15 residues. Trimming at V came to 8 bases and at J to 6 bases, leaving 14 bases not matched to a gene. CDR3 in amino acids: CAGSAGTGGGGEQYF. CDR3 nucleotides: TGTGCCGGGTCTGCCGGGACAGGGGGCGGCGGCGAGCAGTACTTC.

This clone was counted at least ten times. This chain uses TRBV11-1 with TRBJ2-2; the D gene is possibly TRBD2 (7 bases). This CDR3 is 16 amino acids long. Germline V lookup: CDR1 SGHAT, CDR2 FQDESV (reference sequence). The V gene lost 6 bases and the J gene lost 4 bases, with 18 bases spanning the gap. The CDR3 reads CASSQQAGTTTGELFF. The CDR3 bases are TGTGCCAGCAGTCAGCAAGCGGGGACAACCACCGGGGAGCTGTTTTTT.

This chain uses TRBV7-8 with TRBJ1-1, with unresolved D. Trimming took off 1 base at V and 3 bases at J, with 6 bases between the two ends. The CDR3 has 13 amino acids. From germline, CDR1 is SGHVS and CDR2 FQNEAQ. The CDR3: CASSLDSYTEAFF. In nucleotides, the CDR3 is TGTGCCAGCAGCTTAGACAGCTACACTGAAGCTTTCTTT.

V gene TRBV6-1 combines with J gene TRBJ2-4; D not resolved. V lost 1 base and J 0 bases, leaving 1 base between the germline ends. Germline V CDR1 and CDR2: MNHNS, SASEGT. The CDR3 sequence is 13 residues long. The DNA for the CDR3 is TGTGCCAGCAGTGAAGGAGCCAAAAACATTCAGTACTTC. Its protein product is CASSEGAKNIQYF.